The table lists the clone carrying this TCR beta chain with a few counts. The record originates from a study of shared clonotypes between healthy human individuals. Each cell subset's genomic DNA was divided evenly among several immunoSEQ plates. Generated by immunoSEQ multiplex PCR, the TCRdb table keeps only in-frame clones and is missing some. The sample records just under 350,000 clones, roughly 70% being singletons. V dropped 6 bases and J dropped 1 base, with 7 bases sitting between them. This CDR3 comprises 11 residues. The V gene's germline CDR1 is DFQATT and CDR2 SNEGSKA (reference sequence).

The origin of this receptor is a man aged 25-40 years in good health. This chain uses TRBV20-1 with TRBJ2-7; D gene unclear. Specimen: memory CD4+ T cells sorted from blood. Subset reported: CD45RA-negative fraction. In DNA, the CDR3 is TGCAGTGCGGGTGGGTCCTACGAGCAGTACTTC. Translation: CSAGGSYEQYF.